The sequence of this T cell receptor beta chain was determined in a study of response to subunit inactivated influenza vaccine. Each CDR3 protein is one row after TCRdb ran MiXCR on the RT-PCR reads. The table lists about 540,000 distinct CDR3 sequences, 20% to 25% of them singletons. The CDR3 covers 14 residues. Germline loops: CDR1 LGHDT, CDR2 YNNKEL (reference sequence). V shed 1 base, J shed 5 bases, and the junction held 4 bases outside the gene matches. The data also belong to a second study, concerning T cells expressing NK-cell markers. That source notes: Making the TCR beta cDNA relied on 5'RACE template switching with UMIs.

This material consisted of CD4+ T cells sorted from PBMCs, taken 12 days after vaccination. The V gene is TRBV3-1, the J gene TRBJ1-1; 7 nucleotides line up with TRBD1. The TCR originated in a man aged 50-59 years who received an inactivated influenza vaccine. CDR3 bases: TGTGCCAGCAGCCAAGGAGGGGGCTGGACTGAAGCTTTCTTT. This translates into CASSQGGGWTEAFF.